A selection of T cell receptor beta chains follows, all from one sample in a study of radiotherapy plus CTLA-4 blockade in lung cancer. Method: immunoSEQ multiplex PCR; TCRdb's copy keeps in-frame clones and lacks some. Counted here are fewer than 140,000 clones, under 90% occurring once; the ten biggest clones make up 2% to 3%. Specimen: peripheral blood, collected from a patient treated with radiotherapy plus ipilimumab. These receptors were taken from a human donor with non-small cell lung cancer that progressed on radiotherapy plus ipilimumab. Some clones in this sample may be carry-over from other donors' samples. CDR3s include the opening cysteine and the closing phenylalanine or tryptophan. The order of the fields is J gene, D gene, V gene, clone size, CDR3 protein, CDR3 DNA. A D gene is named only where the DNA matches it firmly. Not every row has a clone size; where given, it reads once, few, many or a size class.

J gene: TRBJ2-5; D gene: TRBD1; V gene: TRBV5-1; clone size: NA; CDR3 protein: CASSLSTGRETQYF; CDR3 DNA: TGCGCCAGCAGCCTCTCGACAGGGAGAGAGACCCAGTACTTC
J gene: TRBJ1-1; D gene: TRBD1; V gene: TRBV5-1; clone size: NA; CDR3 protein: CASRDPGQGGNTEAFF; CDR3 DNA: TGCGCCAGTCGAGATCCGGGACAGGGAGGGAACACTGAAGCTTTCTTT
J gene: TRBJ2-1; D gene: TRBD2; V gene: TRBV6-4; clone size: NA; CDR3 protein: CASSDEGTRGYNEQFF; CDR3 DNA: TGTGCCAGCAGTGACGAAGGGACTAGGGGATACAATGAGCAGTTCTTC
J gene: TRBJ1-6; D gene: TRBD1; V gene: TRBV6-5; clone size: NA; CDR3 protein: CASSRDRVNSPLHF; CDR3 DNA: TGTGCCAGCAGTAGGGACAGGGTAAATTCACCCCTCCACTTT
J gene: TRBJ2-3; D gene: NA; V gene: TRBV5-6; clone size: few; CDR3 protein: CASSLPGGRGDTQYF; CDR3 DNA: TGTGCCAGCAGCCTACCGGGGGGCAGGGGAGATACGCAGTATTTT
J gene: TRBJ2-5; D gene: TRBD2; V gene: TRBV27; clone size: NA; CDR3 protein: CASSLLPVGGGRQETQYF; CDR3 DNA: TGTGCCAGCAGTTTATTGCCAGTGGGCGGGGGGAGACAAGAGACCCAGTACTTC
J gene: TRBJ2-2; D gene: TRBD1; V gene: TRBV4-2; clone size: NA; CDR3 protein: CASSQEGLGTGFGELFF; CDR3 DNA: TGTGCCAGCAGCCAAGAGGGCCTCGGGACAGGGTTCGGGGAGCTGTTTTTT
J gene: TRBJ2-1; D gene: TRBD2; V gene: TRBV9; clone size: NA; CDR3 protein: CASSVAGGSYNEQFF; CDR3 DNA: TGTGCCAGCAGCGTAGCGGGGGGCTCCTACAATGAGCAGTTCTTC
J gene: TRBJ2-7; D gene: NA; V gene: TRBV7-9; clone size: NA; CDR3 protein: CASSPSFSSYEQYF; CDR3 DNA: TGTGCCAGCAGCCCCTCGTTTAGCTCTTACGAGCAGTACTTC
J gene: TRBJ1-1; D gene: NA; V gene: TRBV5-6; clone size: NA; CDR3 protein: CASSLPRRRTEAFF; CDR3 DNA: TGTGCCAGCAGCCTGCCGCGGCGTAGGACTGAAGCTTTCTTT
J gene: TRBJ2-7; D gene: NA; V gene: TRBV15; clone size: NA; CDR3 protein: CAISRGMRGSYEQYF; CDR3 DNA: TGTGCCATCAGCAGAGGAATGCGGGGATCCTACGAGCAGTACTTC
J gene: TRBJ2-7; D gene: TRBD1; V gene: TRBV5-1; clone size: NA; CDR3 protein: CASSWRVGGQGNYEQYF; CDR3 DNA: TGCGCCAGCAGCTGGAGGGTAGGGGGACAGGGAAACTACGAGCAGTACTTC
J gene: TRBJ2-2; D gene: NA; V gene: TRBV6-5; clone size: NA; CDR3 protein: CASSGRVVGELFF; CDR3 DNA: TGTGCCAGCAGCGGACGGGTCGTCGGGGAGCTGTTTTTT
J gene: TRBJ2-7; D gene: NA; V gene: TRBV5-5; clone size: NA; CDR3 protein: CASSRTGAEQYF; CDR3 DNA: TGTGCCAGCAGCCGTACTGGGGCCGAGCAGTACTTC
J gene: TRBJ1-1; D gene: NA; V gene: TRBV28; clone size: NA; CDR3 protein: CASFRRSGITEAFF; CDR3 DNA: TGTGCCAGCTTCAGGAGGTCAGGGATCACTGAAGCTTTCTTT
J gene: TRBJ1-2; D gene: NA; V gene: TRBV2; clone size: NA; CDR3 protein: CASMVGYTF; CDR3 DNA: TGTGCCAGCATGGTAGGCTACACCTTC
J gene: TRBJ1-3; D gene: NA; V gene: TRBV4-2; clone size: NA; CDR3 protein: CASSLFVRGGSQLSGNTIYF; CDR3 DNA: TGTGCCAGCAGCCTTTTTGTCCGGGGGGGCAGTCAACTCTCTGGAAACACCATATATTTT
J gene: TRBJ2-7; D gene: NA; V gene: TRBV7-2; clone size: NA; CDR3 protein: CASSLGGPYEQYF; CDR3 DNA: TGTGCCAGCAGCTTGGGGGGGCCCTACGAGCAGTACTTC
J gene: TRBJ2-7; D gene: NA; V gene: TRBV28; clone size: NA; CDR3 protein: CASSLGPTHEQYF; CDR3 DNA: TGTGCCAGCAGTTTAGGGCCTACCCACGAGCAGTACTTC
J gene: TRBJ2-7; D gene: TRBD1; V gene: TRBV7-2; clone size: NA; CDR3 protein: CASNNNRGREQYF; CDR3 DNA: TGTGCCAGCAACAACAACAGGGGGCGCGAGCAGTACTTC
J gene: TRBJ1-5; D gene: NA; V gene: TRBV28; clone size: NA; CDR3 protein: CASSLWQGSNQPQHF; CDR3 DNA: TGTGCCAGCAGTTTATGGCAGGGTAGCAATCAGCCCCAGCATTTT
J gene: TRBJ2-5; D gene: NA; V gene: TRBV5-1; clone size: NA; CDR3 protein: CASSLLGSETQYF; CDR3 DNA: TGCGCCAGCAGCTTGTTAGGGTCGGAGACCCAGTACTTC
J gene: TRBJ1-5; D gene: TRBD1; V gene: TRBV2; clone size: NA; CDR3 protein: CASSEGGQGTQPQHF; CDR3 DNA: TGTGCCAGCAGTGAAGGGGGACAGGGGACGCAGCCCCAGCATTTT
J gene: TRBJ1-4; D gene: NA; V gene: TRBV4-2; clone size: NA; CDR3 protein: CASSQLREDEKLFF; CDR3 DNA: TGTGCCAGCAGCCAACTAAGGGAGGATGAAAAACTGTTTTTT
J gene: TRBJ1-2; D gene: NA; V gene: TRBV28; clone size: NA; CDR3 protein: CASTGHFQSNYGYTF; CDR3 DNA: TGTGCCAGCACGGGACACTTCCAGTCCAACTATGGCTACACCTTC
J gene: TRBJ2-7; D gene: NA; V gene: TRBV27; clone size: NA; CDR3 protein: CASSPGAGQFLSYEQYF; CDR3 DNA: TGTGCCAGCAGCCCCGGGGCGGGACAGTTTCTATCCTACGAGCAGTACTTC
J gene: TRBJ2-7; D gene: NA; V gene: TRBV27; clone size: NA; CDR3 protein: CASSSVPGPKPSEQYF; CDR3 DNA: TGTGCCAGCAGTTCCGTTCCGGGACCCAAGCCATCCGAGCAGTACTTC
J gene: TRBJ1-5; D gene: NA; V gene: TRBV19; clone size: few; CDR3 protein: CASSPTPTAHSNQPQHF; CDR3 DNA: TGTGCCAGTAGTCCCACTCCGACAGCCCATAGCAATCAGCCCCAGCATTTT
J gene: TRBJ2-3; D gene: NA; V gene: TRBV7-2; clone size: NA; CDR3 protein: CASSLAPGTDTQYF; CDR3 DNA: TGTGCCAGCAGCTTAGCCCCAGGGACAGATACGCAGTATTTT
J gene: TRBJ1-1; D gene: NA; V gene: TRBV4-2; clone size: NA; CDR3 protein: CASSQDLGWRDTEAFF; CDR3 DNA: TGTGCCAGCAGCCAAGATCTAGGTTGGAGGGACACTGAAGCTTTCTTT
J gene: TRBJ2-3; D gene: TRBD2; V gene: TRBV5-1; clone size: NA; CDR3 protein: CASSALTSGTDTQYF; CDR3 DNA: TGCGCCAGCAGCGCCCTGACTAGCGGCACAGATACGCAGTATTTT
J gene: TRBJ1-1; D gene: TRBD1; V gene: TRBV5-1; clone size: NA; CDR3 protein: CASSLSTGRTEAFF; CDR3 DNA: TGCGCCAGCAGCCTATCGACAGGGAGAACTGAAGCTTTCTTT
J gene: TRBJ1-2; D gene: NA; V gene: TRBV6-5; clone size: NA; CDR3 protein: CASSYPGGYTF; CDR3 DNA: TGTGCCAGCAGTTACCCGGGTGGCTACACCTTC
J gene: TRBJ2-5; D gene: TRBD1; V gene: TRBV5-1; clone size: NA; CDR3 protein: CASRVQGYQETQYF; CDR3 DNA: TGCGCCAGCAGGGTACAGGGGTACCAAGAGACCCAGTACTTC
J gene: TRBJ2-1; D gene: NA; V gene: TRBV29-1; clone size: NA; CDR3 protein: CSVGWDTRNEQFF; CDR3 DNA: TGCAGCGTCGGATGGGACACCCGAAATGAGCAGTTCTTC
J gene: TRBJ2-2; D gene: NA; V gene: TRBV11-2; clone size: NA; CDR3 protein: CASSFDGETGELFF; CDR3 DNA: TGTGCCAGCAGCTTCGACGGGGAAACCGGGGAGCTGTTTTTT
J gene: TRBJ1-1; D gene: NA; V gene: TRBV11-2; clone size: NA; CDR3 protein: CASSLSGVGTFF; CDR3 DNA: TGTGCCAGCAGCTTATCTGGGGTAGGAACTTTCTTT
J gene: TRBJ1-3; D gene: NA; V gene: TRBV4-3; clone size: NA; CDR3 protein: CASSQDFAIYF; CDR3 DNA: TGCGCCAGCAGCCAAGATTTTGCCATATATTTT
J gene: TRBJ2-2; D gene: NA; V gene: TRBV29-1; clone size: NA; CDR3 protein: CSVDRAWTGELFF; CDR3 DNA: TGCAGCGTTGACAGGGCGTGGACCGGGGAGCTGTTTTTT
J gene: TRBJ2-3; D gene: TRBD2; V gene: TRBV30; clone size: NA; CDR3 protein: CAWSVALGLAGTPDTQYF; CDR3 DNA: TGTGCCTGGAGTGTAGCCTTGGGACTAGCGGGGACCCCAGATACGCAGTATTTT
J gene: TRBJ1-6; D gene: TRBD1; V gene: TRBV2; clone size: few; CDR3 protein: CASSGQGNSPLHF; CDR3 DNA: TGTGCCAGCAGTGGACAGGGTAATTCACCCCTCCACTTT
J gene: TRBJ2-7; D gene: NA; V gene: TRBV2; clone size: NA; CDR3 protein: CASRPPGGYYEQYF; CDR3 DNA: TGTGCCAGCAGGCCCCCAGGGGGGTACTACGAGCAGTACTTC
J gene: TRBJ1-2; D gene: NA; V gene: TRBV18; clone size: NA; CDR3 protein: CASSEHVEGYTF; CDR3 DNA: TGTGCCAGCTCAGAACATGTGGAAGGCTACACCTTC
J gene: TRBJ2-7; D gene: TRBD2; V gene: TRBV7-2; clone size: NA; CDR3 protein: CASSLSSGYTYEQYF; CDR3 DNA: TGTGCCAGCAGCTTATCTAGCGGGTATACCTACGAGCAGTACTTC
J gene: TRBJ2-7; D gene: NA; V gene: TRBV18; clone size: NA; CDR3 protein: CASSLNRLAPHRNEQYF; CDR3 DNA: TGTGCCAGCTCACTAAACCGCCTGGCTCCCCATCGAAACGAGCAGTACTTC
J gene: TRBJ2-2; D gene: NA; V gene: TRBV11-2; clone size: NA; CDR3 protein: CASRWGKAGELFF; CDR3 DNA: TGTGCCAGCAGGTGGGGGAAGGCCGGGGAGCTGTTTTTT
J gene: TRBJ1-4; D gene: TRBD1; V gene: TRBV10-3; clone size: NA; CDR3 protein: CAISEWGGQGGEKLFF; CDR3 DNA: TGTGCCATCAGTGAGTGGGGTGGACAGGGTGGCGAAAAACTGTTTTTT
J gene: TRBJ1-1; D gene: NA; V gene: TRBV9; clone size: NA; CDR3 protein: CASSVRPGQSEAFF; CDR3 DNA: TGTGCCAGCAGCGTGCGGCCGGGTCAATCTGAAGCTTTCTTT
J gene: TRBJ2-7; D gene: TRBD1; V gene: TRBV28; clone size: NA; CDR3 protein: CASSLLTYSGQALYEQYF; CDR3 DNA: TGTGCCAGCAGTTTACTTACATATTCGGGACAGGCTCTCTACGAGCAGTACTTC
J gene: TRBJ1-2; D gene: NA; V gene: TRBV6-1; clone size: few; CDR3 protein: CASSIRYGYTF; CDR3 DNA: TGTGCCAGCAGTATCCGATATGGCTACACCTTC
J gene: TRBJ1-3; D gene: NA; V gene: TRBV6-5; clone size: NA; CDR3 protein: CASSYRGGSSGNTIYF; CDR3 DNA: TGTGCCAGCAGTTACCGGGGGGGGTCCTCTGGAAACACCATATATTTT
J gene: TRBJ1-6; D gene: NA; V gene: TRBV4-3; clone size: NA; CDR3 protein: CASSQGIYNSPLHF; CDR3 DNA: TGCGCCAGCAGCCAAGGGATTTATAATTCACCCCTCCACTTT
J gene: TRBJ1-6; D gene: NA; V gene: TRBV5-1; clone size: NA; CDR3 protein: CASSKEHSPLHF; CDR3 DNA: TGCGCCAGCAGCAAGGAGCATTCACCCCTCCACTTT
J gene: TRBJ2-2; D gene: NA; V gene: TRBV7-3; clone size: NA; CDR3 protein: CASSLVGVGSGELFF; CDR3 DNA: TGTGCCAGCAGCTTAGTAGGGGTGGGATCCGGGGAGCTGTTTTTT